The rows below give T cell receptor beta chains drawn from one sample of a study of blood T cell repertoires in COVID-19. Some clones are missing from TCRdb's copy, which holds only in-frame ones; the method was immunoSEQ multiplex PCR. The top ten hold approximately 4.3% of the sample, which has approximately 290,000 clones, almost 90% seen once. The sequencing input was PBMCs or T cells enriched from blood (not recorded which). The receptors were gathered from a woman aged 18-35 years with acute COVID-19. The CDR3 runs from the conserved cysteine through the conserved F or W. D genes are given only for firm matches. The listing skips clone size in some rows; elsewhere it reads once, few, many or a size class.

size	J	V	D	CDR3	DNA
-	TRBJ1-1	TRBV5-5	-	CASSHKRGITEAFF	TGTGCCAGCAGCCACAAAAGGGGTATCACTGAAGCTTTCTTT
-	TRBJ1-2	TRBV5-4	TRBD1	CASSSGGANYGYTF	TGTGCCAGCAGCTCAGGGGGCGCAAACTATGGCTACACCTTC
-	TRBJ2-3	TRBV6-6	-	CASMVSGTDTQYF	TGTGCCAGCATGGTTTCAGGCACAGATACGCAGTATTTT
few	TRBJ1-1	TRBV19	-	CASSLQAVNTEAFF	TGTGCCAGTAGTCTTCAGGCCGTTAACACTGAAGCTTTCTTT
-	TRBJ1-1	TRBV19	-	CASMTGIYEAFF	TGTGCCAGTATGACAGGAATCTATGAAGCTTTCTTT
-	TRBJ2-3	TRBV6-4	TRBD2	CATGLAGDWGTDTQYF	TGTGCCACCGGACTAGCGGGAGATTGGGGAACGGATACGCAGTATTTT
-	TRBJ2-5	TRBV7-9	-	CASSLGSERGETQYF	TGTGCCAGCAGCTTAGGTAGCGAGAGGGGGGAGACCCAGTACTTC
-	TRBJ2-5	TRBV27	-	CASSPLLTGSMETQYF	TGTGCCAGCAGTCCCCTTCTTACGGGGTCGATGGAGACCCAGTACTTC
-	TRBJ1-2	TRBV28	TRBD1	CASERRGSGGYTF	TGTGCCAGCGAGCGCAGGGGGTCGGGCGGCTACACCTTC
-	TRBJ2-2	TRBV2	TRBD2	CASKGLAGRTGELFF	TGTGCCAGCAAGGGACTAGCGGGAAGGACCGGGGAGCTGTTTTTT
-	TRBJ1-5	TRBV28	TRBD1	CASSWTGGFQPQHF	TGTGCCAGCAGTTGGACAGGGGGCTTTCAGCCCCAGCATTTT
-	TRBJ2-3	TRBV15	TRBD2	CATSLWAGQATTSGSRRTDTQYF	TGTGCCACCAGCCTCTGGGCGGGACAGGCAACTACTAGCGGGAGTCGTCGCACAGATACGCAGTATTTT
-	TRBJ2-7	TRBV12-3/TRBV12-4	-	CASSWGRYEQYF	TGTGCCAGCAGTTGGGGGCGGTACGAGCAGTACTTC
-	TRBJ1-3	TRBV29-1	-	CSIGGSASSSGNTIYF	TGCAGCATTGGAGGGAGCGCCTCGAGCTCTGGAAACACCATATATTTT
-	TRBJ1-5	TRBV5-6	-	CASSLREYQPQHF	TGTGCCAGCAGCTTACGGGAGTATCAGCCCCAGCATTTT
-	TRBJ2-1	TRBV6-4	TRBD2	CASSDRTSKAPNEQFF	TGTGCCAGCAGTGACAGGACTAGCAAGGCCCCCAATGAGCAGTTCTTC
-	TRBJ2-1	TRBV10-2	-	CASSPYNEQFF	TGCGCCAGCAGTCCATACAATGAGCAGTTCTTC
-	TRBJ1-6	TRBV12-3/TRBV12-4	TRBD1	CASRTGPPSPLHF	TGTGCCAGCCGGACAGGACCACCTTCACCCCTCCACTTT
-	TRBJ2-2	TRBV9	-	CASSVGRSNTGELFF	TGTGCCAGCAGCGTAGGCCGGTCGAACACCGGGGAGCTGTTTTTT
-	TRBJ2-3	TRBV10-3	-	CAIMGGMEDTQYF	TGTGCCATCATGGGCGGGATGGAAGATACGCAGTATTTT
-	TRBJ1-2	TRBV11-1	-	CASSLDRLKLNYGYTF	TGTGCCAGCAGCTTAGACAGGCTAAAGCTCAACTATGGCTACACCTTC
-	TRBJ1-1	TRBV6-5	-	CASSYSYDLESAFF	TGTGCCAGCAGTTACTCGTATGATCTAGAGAGCGCTTTCTTT
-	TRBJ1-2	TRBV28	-	CASKTTKAGYTF	TGTGCCAGCAAGACAACAAAGGCTGGCTACACCTTC
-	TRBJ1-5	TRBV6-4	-	CASSEVGVQPQHF	TGTGCCAGCAGTGAGGTAGGGGTTCAGCCCCAGCATTTT
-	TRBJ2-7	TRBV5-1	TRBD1	CASSLVTGTGDSYEQYF	TGCGCCAGCAGCTTGGTCACCGGGACAGGGGATTCCTACGAGCAGTACTTC
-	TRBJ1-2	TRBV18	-	CASSPLQGEGYTF	TGTGCCAGCTCACCACTACAGGGTGAGGGCTACACCTTC
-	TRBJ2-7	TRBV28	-	CASSSPQGSRYEQYF	TGTGCCAGCAGTTCCCCTCAGGGGTCCAGATACGAGCAGTACTTC
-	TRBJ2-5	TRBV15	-	CATSRDPGETQYF	TGTGCCACCAGCAGAGATCCCGGGGAGACCCAGTACTTC
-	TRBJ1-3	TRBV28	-	CASWGVQGPFISGNTIYF	TGTGCCAGCTGGGGGGTTCAGGGTCCCTTTATCTCTGGAAACACCATATATTTT
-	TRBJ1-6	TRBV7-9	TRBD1	CASRTLDRGLSSPLHF	TGTGCCAGCAGAACCTTGGACAGGGGGCTGAGTTCACCCCTCCACTTT
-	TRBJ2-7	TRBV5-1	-	CASSLQGDAYEQYF	TGCGCCAGCAGCTTGCAGGGCGACGCCTACGAGCAGTACTTC